Below, 26 T cell receptor beta chains from the same sample are listed, as sequenced in a study of T-cell reconstitution after alpha-beta-depleted transplantation in children. TCRbeta library preparation incorporated unique molecular identifiers. MiXCR, applied by TCRdb to the PCR reads, yields one record per CDR3 protein. The sample carries 450,000 to 700,000 distinct CDR3 sequences, roughly 27% recorded once. Sequences were derived from PBMCs, sampled before TCRalphabeta/CD19-depleted stem cell transplant. The receptors stem from a boy in the first two years of life with Wiskott-Aldrich syndrome, due to receive a stem cell transplant.

The rearrangement joins TRBV20-1 to TRBJ2-5; D is unresolved. Trimming took 5 bases from V and 5 from J, leaving 21 bases between them. The CDR3 consists of 15 residues. Germline loops: CDR1 DFQATT, CDR2 SNEGSKA (reference sequence). Here the CDR3 reads CSASHLRTFRETQYF. Here the CDR3 DNA reads TGCAGTGCTTCTCACCTTCGGACCTTTAGGGAGACCCAGTACTTC.

In DNA, the CDR3 is TGTGCCACCGCAACAAGCAGCGGAGAGACCCAGTACTTC. It is translated as CATATSSGETQYF. The chain employs TRBV24-1 and TRBJ2-5, with D possibly matching TRBD2 (5 bases). In germline, CDR1 is KGHDR, CDR2 SFDVKD. Trimming took off 9 bases at V and 4 bases at J, with 14 bases between the two ends. The length of the CDR3 is 13 residues.

There are a few counts of this clonotype. The DNA for the CDR3 is TGTGCCAGCAGCGTCCCACCGATTACGCAGTATTTT. It encodes CASSVPPITQYF. V is TRBV9 and J is TRBJ2-3; no clear D. This CDR3 has 12 amino acids. Germline CDR1 is SGDLS and CDR2 is YYNGEE. The V end lost 2 bases, the J end lost 8 bases, and 9 bases lay between the germline ends.

The CDR3 loop is CSAFRDSYEQYF. The CDR3 nucleotides read TGCAGTGCCTTCCGGGATTCCTACGAGCAGTACTTC. The chain carries TRBV20-1 and TRBJ2-7; a weak D match, TRBD2 (5 bases). The germline CDR1 and CDR2 sequences are DFQATT and SNEGSKA (reference sequence). There are 12 residues in the CDR3. V dropped 6 bases and J dropped 1 base, with 10 bases sitting between them.

This clonotype appeared many times. The V call is TRBV10-3, the J call TRBJ2-1, with TRBD2 matching 9 bases. CDR1 ENHRY and CDR2 SYGVKD come from the germline V gene. This CDR3 is built from 14 residues. J lost 6 bases, V lost 10 bases, and 10 bases had no gene match. The CDR3 DNA follows: TGTGCCAGCATGGTAGCGGGAGCACCCAATGAGCAGTTCTTC. This sequence encodes CASMVAGAPNEQFF.

The chain combines TRBV4-1 with TRBJ2-7; D not resolved. The length of the CDR3 is 14 residues. V was cut by 1 base and J by 3 bases, with 10 bases left in between. Germline CDR1 and CDR2: MGHRA and YSYEKL. The CDR3 DNA follows: TGCGCCAGCAGCCAAGGAGCACGGATCTACGAGCAGTACTTC. Translation: CASSQGARIYEQYF.

The chain employs TRBV29-1 and TRBJ2-5; D uncertain. The germline V and J ends were trimmed by 6 bases and 1 base, with 9 bases remaining between them. The CDR3 consists of 12 residues. The germline V gene encodes CDR1 SQVTM and CDR2 ANQGSEA. This chain's CDR3 is CSVGRIQETQYF. CDR3 coding DNA: TGCAGCGTCGGGCGGATCCAAGAGACCCAGTACTTC.

The J gene is TRBJ2-7, the V gene TRBV20-1; D is tentatively TRBD1 or TRBD2 (5 bases each). Trimming pared 5 bases from V and 4 bases from J, leaving 6 bases between. The length of the CDR3 is 10 residues. Germline V gene sequence: CDR1 DFQATT, CDR2 SNEGSKA (reference sequence). CDR3 residues: CSAGGYEQYF. In nucleotides, the CDR3 is TGCAGTGCTGGGGGTTACGAGCAGTACTTC.

This clonotype was observed a few times. The CDR3, as DNA: TGTGCCAGCAGCGATATAGCGGGAGCAAAATTCAATGAGCAGTTCTTC. Translated: CASSDIAGAKFNEQFF. J is TRBJ2-1 and V is TRBV9, with 9 bases identical to TRBD2. Germline CDR1 and CDR2: SGDLS and YYNGEE. This CDR3 is 16 amino acids long. Trimming cost V 3 bases and J 6 bases; bases outside gene matches: 10.

In this sample, this clonotype turned up a few times. The CDR3 is CASNIQGARFNEQFF. The CDR3 DNA follows: TGTGCCAGCAACATCCAGGGGGCGCGTTTCAATGAGCAGTTCTTC. The V call is TRBV6-1, the J call TRBJ2-1, with TRBD1 matching 8 bases. The V and J ends lost 7 bases and 6 bases, in that order; junction bases with no gene match: 11. The CDR3 loop spans 15 amino acids. Germline assignment: CDR1 MNHNS and CDR2 SASEGT.

The chain has TRBV28 and TRBJ2-1; D is perhaps TRBD1 (6 bases). The V gene's germline CDR1 is MDHEN and CDR2 SYDVKM. V was cut by 5 bases and J by 8 bases, with 16 bases left in between. The CDR3 is 14 amino acids. In DNA, the CDR3 is TGTGCCAGCAGTACGAGAGGGACACTCGATGAGCAGTTCTTC. This sequence encodes CASSTRGTLDEQFF. Combining the CDR3 with reference TRBV28 and TRBJ2-1 gives the whole variable domain DVKVTQSSRYLVKRTGEKVFLECVQDMDHENMFWYRQDPGLGLRLIYFSYDVKMKEKGDIPEGYSVSREKKERFSLILESASTNQTSMYLCASSTRGTLDEQFFGPGTRLTVL.

This chain connects TRBV10-3 to TRBJ1-5; TRBD1 might be the D (6 bases). Trimming took 0 bases from V and 0 from J, leaving 9 bases between them. The CDR3 totals 16 residues. CDR1 is ENHRY, CDR2 SYGVKD, per germline. CDR3 sequence reads: CAISESGGGSNQPQHF. Here the CDR3 DNA reads TGTGCCATCAGTGAGTCTGGAGGGGGTAGCAATCAGCCCCAGCATTTT.

This clonotype appeared a few times. This chain links TRBV5-1 with TRBJ2-1, with 9 bases fitting TRBD2. V lost 4 bases to trimming and J lost 3 bases; unmatched junction nucleotides: 8. The CDR3 runs to 16 residues. The germline CDR1 and CDR2 sequences are SGHRS and YFSETQ. CDR3 loop: CASSARLAVDYNEQFF. In nucleotides, the CDR3 is TGCGCCAGCAGCGCACGACTAGCGGTCGACTACAATGAGCAGTTCTTC.

This clonotype was seen a few times. V and J are TRBV12-3 or TRBV12-4 and TRBJ2-4, with TRBD2 as a possible D gene (5 bases). This CDR3 region has 16 residues. V gave up 5 bases and J gave up 0 bases, with 14 bases separating them. The DNA for the CDR3 is TGTGCCAGCAGTCTCGCGGGTGGGATAGCCAAAAACATTCAGTACTTC. Encoded protein: CASSLAGGIAKNIQYF.

The chain links TRBV9 to TRBJ2-4; D unresolved. Trimming left V 0 bases short and J 6 bases short, with 7 bases between. Germline V lookup: CDR1 SGDLS, CDR2 YYNGEE. The CDR3 totals 13 residues. CDR3 region: CASSVDRLNIQYF. CDR3 in DNA: TGTGCCAGCAGCGTAGATCGCTTAAACATTCAGTACTTC. The entire variable domain, with the rest obtained from reference TRBV9 and TRBJ2-4, is as follows: DSGVTQTPKHLITATGQRVTLRCSPRSGDLSVYWYQQSLDQGLQFLIQYYNGEERAKGNILERFSAQQFPDLHSELNLSSLELGDSALYFCASSVDRLNIQYFGAGTRLSVL.

This chain links TRBV20-1 with TRBJ1-5; the D is unclear. The germline V gene has CDR1 DFQATT and CDR2 SNEGSKA (reference sequence). Trimming shortened V by 6 bases and J by 7 bases, and 25 bases separated the two germline ends. This CDR3 has 16 amino acids. In DNA, the CDR3 is TGCAGTGCAGTTACCGGGCTAAGCAATACGAGACAGCCCCAGCATTTT. This translates into CSAVTGLSNTRQPQHF.

The chain has TRBV6-5 and TRBJ2-7, with 9 bases aligning to TRBD1. Germline assignment: CDR1 MNHEY and CDR2 SVGAGI. There are 17 residues in the CDR3. V shed 0 bases, J shed 1 base, and the junction held 7 bases outside the gene matches. CDR3 protein: CASSYSGYGQGSYEQYF. CDR3 sequence (DNA): TGTGCCAGCAGTTACTCGGGTTACGGACAGGGGTCCTACGAGCAGTACTTC.

The chain has TRBV29-1 and TRBJ2-1; 7 bases align to TRBD1. The CDR3 has 13 residues. From germline, CDR1 is SQVTM and CDR2 ANQGSEA. V gave up 1 base and J gave up 7 bases; unmatched junction bases: 4. The CDR3: CSVEVQQGNEQFF. The CDR3 nucleotides read TGCAGCGTTGAAGTCCAACAGGGGAATGAGCAGTTCTTC.

In nucleotides, the CDR3 is TGCGCCAGCCGGACCCTTCGTGGCACAGATACGCAGTATTTT. Protein product: CASRTLRGTDTQYF. The chain joins TRBV5-1 to TRBJ2-3; no firm D call. V lost 7 bases to trimming and J lost 1 base, with 13 bases between them. The CDR3 length is 14 residues. Germline V CDR1 and CDR2: SGHRS, YFSETQ.

This clonotype was picked up a small number of times. The rearrangement uses TRBV18 and TRBJ2-2; no reliable D call. The CDR3 consists of 15 residues. Germline assignment: CDR1 KGHSH and CDR2 LQKENI. V lost 1 base, J lost 1 base, and 7 bases lay in between. The CDR3 bases are TGTGCCAGCTCACCACAGGGATTGAACACCGGGGAGCTGTTTTTT. Protein: CASSPQGLNTGELFF.

This sequence joins TRBV15 and TRBJ2-1; D not certain. Germline lookup yields CDR1 LNHNV and CDR2 YYDKDF (reference sequence). This CDR3 is built from 13 residues. V lost 1 base and J 6 bases, leaving 7 bases between the germline ends. CDR3: CATSRVGANEQFF. In DNA form, the CDR3 reads TGTGCCACCAGCAGAGTCGGAGCCAATGAGCAGTTCTTC.

V is TRBV5-1 and J is TRBJ2-7, with D possibly TRBD2 on 5 matching bases. Germline CDR1 reads SGHRS; CDR2 reads YFSETQ. V lost 7 bases and J lost 4, with 21 bases in between. There are 15 residues in the CDR3. CDR3 in DNA: TGCGCCAGCTCACCGGCCGGAGGAGGCAAGTACGAGCAGTACTTC. Translating it yields CASSPAGGGKYEQYF.

The gene calls are TRBV18 and TRBJ1-2, with D perhaps TRBD1 (6 bases). The V gene's germline CDR1 is KGHSH and CDR2 LQKENI. The CDR3 has 13 amino acids. Trimming pared 0 bases from V and 7 bases from J, leaving 9 bases between. CDR3 sequence: CASSPPQGTGYTF. The CDR3, as DNA: TGTGCCAGCTCACCACCCCAGGGGACTGGCTACACCTTC. The whole variable domain, remainder taken from reference TRBV18 and TRBJ1-2, is NAGVMQNPRHLVRRRGQEARLRCSPMKGHSHVYWYRQLPEEGLKFMVYLQKENIIDESGMPKERFSAEFPKEGPSILRIQQVVRGDSAAYFCASSPPQGTGYTFGSGTRLTVV.

The gene calls are TRBV18 and TRBJ1-4; no clear D. The germline V and J ends were trimmed by 2 bases and 4 bases, with 11 bases remaining between them. The CDR3 contains 15 residues. Germline CDR1 and CDR2: KGHSH and LQKENI. CDR3 residues: CASSPTDGFNEKLFF. CDR3 nucleotide sequence: TGTGCCAGCTCACCAACGGACGGATTTAATGAAAAACTGTTTTTT.

The CDR3 is CASSLTGLARTNEQFF. In DNA, the CDR3 is TGCGCCAGCAGCTTGACGGGACTAGCGAGGACCAATGAGCAGTTCTTC. V gene TRBV5-1 combines with J gene TRBJ2-1, with 10 bases aligning to TRBD2. V gave up 1 base and J gave up 6 bases; unmatched junction bases: 7. This CDR3 is 16 amino acids long. In germline, CDR1 is SGHRS, CDR2 YFSETQ.

In its sample, this clonotype was seen a few times. The chain recombines TRBV4-1 with TRBJ2-7; 9 bases align to TRBD1. CDR3 length: 13 residues. CDR1 and CDR2 from the germline V gene are MGHRA and YSYEKL. V shed 8 bases and J 2 bases; nucleotides not matched to a gene: 4. CDR3: CASGGQGPYEQYF. Here the CDR3 DNA reads TGCGCCAGCGGTGGACAGGGGCCCTACGAGCAGTACTTC.